This passage covers 2 T cell receptor beta chains from one sample sequenced in a study of cytomegalovirus exposure and HLA in healthy donors. The PCR was carried out with 60 Vbeta primers and 13 Jbeta primers. Assay used: immunoSEQ multiplex PCR; TCRdb lists only in-frame clones, some missing. The table lists about 120,000 clones, more than 9% of them singletons. The source material was PBMCs. Receptors originate from a young woman in good health and CMV-seropositive.

This clone has just a few counts. V and J are TRBV5-1 and TRBJ2-7; TRBD2 matches at 10 bases. Germline trimming cut 3 bases from V and 3 bases from J; bases unmatched to any gene: 21. Germline lookup yields CDR1 SGHRS and CDR2 YFSETQ. The CDR3 loop spans 20 amino acids. The CDR3 loop reads CASSWASGLAGGAGFYEQYF. CDR3 coding DNA: TGCGCCAGCAGCTGGGCGTCCGGGTTAGCGGGAGGCGCGGGATTCTACGAGCAGTACTTC. Complete variable domain (other parts from reference TRBV5-1 and TRBJ2-7): KAGVTQTPRYLIKTRGQQVTLSCSPISGHRSVSWYQQTPGQGLQFLFEYFSETQRNKGNFPGRFSGRQFSNSRSEMNVSTLELGDSALYLCASSWASGLAGGAGFYEQYFGPGTRLTVT.

At least ten counts were recorded for this clone. The J gene is TRBJ1-5, the V gene TRBV6-1; maybe TRBD1 (5 bases). The CDR3 contains 14 residues. Per the germline V gene, CDR1 is MNHNS and CDR2 is SASEGT. V was cut by 6 bases and J by 0 bases, with 9 bases left in between. The CDR3 DNA reads as TGTGCCAGCAGGCACCAGGGTAGCAATCAGCCCCAGCATTTT. It is translated as CASRHQGSNQPQHF.